A selection of T cell receptor beta chains follows, all from one sample in a study of blood T cell repertoires in COVID-19. The method was immunoSEQ multiplex PCR; TCRdb's version includes in-frame clones alone and lacks a portion of them. Counted here are about 180,000 clones, 88% occurring once; the ten biggest clones make up approximately 9%. Sequenced input: PBMCs or T cells enriched from blood (not recorded which). Receptors were obtained from a woman aged 18-30 years who had recovered from COVID-19. Both conserved end residues are part of each CDR3.

TRBJ2-7 TRBV4-3 CASSQGTRSYEQYF
TRBJ2-5 TRBV5-1 CASSLGATRAVGVTQYF
TRBJ1-4 TRBV7-8 CASSLIRTGGVEKLFF
TRBJ1-2 TRBV7-9 CASSLAGQGLYGYTF
TRBJ1-5 TRBV5-1 CASSLAYNQPQHF
TRBJ1-2 TRBV12-3/TRBV12-4 CASMKTSGYTF
TRBJ2-3 TRBV28 CASGSLKLAGGWGDTQYF
TRBJ1-5 TRBV4-1 CASSQVRGQPQHF
TRBJ1-4 TRBV3-1/TRBV3-2 CASSPGTNEKLFF
TRBJ1-3 TRBV28 CASSSPTGMGNTIYF
TRBJ2-7 TRBV5-1 CASSPAGQSYEQYF
TRBJ2-7 TRBV7-2 CASSLHEETTYEQYF
TRBJ1-4 TRBV13 CASSSTGSNEKLFF
TRBJ1-4 TRBV20-1 CRARDNEKLFF
TRBJ2-5 TRBV5-5 CASSYAGLPQETQYF
TRBJ1-3 TRBV6-5 CASSTSGGARSVYF
TRBJ1-2 TRBV7-2 CASRPGGAGLNGYTF
TRBJ1-2 TRBV6-1 CASSEILQGTYGYTF
TRBJ1-4 TRBV6-5 CASSYSRQREKLFF
TRBJ2-7 TRBV4-2 CASSQDLAKRSYEQYF
TRBJ1-1 TRBV7-2 CASSLGPAGNTEAFF
TRBJ2-2 TRBV10-3 CAISSDRNTGELFF
TRBJ2-7 TRBV7-2 CASSLGDRPYEQYF
TRBJ1-5 TRBV12-1 CARLTCRRGPQHF
TRBJ1-2 TRBV9 CASSAPLWETNYGYTF
TRBJ1-1 TRBV4-3 CASSQVPTGAAEAFF
TRBJ2-7 TRBV2 CASSDFSSGRGEQYF
TRBJ1-5 TRBV30 CAFGQGGQPQHF
TRBJ2-1 TRBV2 CASSSPGGLYNEQFF
TRBJ2-6 TRBV5-8 CASSPGTPSSGANVLTF
TRBJ2-6 TRBV2 CASSGLGGSGANVLTF
TRBJ2-3 TRBV16 CASSQSRQGTDTQYF
TRBJ2-3 TRBV7-9 CASSHTSTDTQYF
TRBJ2-1 TRBV7-9 CASSLSTSGSNEQFF
TRBJ2-7 TRBV10-2 CASSEASGGREQYF
TRBJ2-7 TRBV25-1 CASSSTRFEQYF
TRBJ1-2 TRBV6-1 CASSETQGAGYGYTF
TRBJ1-1 TRBV7-2 CASDLPGVVGEAFF
TRBJ2-1 TRBV2 CASSWAPLGGNEQFF
TRBJ1-5 TRBV9 CASSVGSSNQPQHF